The 4 T cell receptor beta chains reported below all come from one sample, sequenced in a study of T cell responses to AZD1222 COVID-19 vaccine. Clones were sequenced by immunoSEQ multiplex PCR, and TCRdb holds only the in-frame ones, with some missing. The data contain about 86,000 clones, roughly 90% of them singletons. The sequenced sample was peripheral blood, obtained 28 days after the second AZD1222 dose. The receptors shown here come from an adult who received the AZD1222 COVID-19 vaccine.

The V call is TRBV18, the J call TRBJ2-7; tentatively, D is TRBD1 (6 bases). Germline CDR1 KGHSH, CDR2 LQKENI. Trimming shortened V by 4 bases and J by 5 bases, and 18 bases separated the two germline ends. This CDR3 is built from 15 residues. CDR3 residues: CASSLPLGGIDEQYF. The CDR3 coding sequence is TGTGCCAGCTCACTCCCCCTAGGGGGAATTGACGAGCAGTACTTC. Based on the CDR3 plus reference TRBV18 and TRBJ2-7, the full variable domain is NAGVMQNPRHLVRRRGQEARLRCSPMKGHSHVYWYRQLPEEGLKFMVYLQKENIIDESGMPKERFSAEFPKEGPSILRIQQVVRGDSAAYFCASSLPLGGIDEQYFGPGTRLTVT.

This clone was seen only once. The CDR3 nucleotides are TGTGCCTCCAGTGGGACAGGGGGGAACACTGAAGCTTTCTTT. Its translation: CASSGTGGNTEAFF. The chain employs TRBV30 and TRBJ1-1; TRBD1 matches 11 bases. Germline V gene sequence: CDR1 GTSNPN, CDR2 SVGIG (reference sequence). This CDR3 spans 14 amino acids. The V and J ends lost 7 bases and 1 base, in that order; junction bases with no gene match: 5.

The chain carries TRBV6-4 and TRBJ1-2; 9 bases agree with TRBD1. In germline, CDR1 is MRHNA, CDR2 SNTAGT. J was trimmed by 4 bases and V by 3 bases; bases with no gene match: 6. The CDR3 totals 15 residues. CDR3 DNA sequence: TGTGCCAGCAGTGAACAGGGGGCGACCTTCTATGGCTACACCTTC. This codes for CASSEQGATFYGYTF.

The genes are TRBV6-1 and TRBJ1-5, with D perhaps matching TRBD1 (5 bases). CDR1 and CDR2 (germline): MNHNS, SASEGT. The length of the CDR3 is 13 residues. V lost 3 bases and J lost 9, with 12 bases in between. CDR3 sequence: CASSDSRVGPQHF. The CDR3 bases are TGTGCCAGCAGTGATTCCAGGGTGGGGCCCCAGCATTTT.